The 9 T cell receptor beta chains in this list originate from one sample, sequenced in a study of CD8 T cells in Susac syndrome. A quantity of about 0.45 to 1 ug RNA underwent reverse transcription using random hexamers. TCRdb processed the immunoSEQ multiplex PCR reads anew with MiXCR; each CDR3 protein has one entry. The sample consists of 120,000 or so distinct CDR3 sequences, 96% of them appearing once. The sequencing sample was made of CD4+ T cells from PBMCs. All receptors derive from a human donor with Susac syndrome.

This rearrangement joins TRBV3-1 to TRBJ2-3; the D gene is possibly TRBD1 (5 bases). Germline V gives CDR1 LGHDT, CDR2 YNNKEL (reference sequence). Trimming removed 3 bases at V and 0 bases at J, with 13 bases between. The CDR3 length is 16 residues. The CDR3 region has the DNA TGTGCCAGCAGCCACTCACAGGTCGCTAGCACAGATACGCAGTATTTT. Its protein is CASSHSQVASTDTQYF.

The chain carries TRBV5-4 and TRBJ2-1; 8 nucleotides line up with TRBD2. With 0 bases clipped from V and 8 bases from J, the junction kept 7 bases outside the gene matches. Per germline, CDR1 SGHNT and CDR2 YYREEE (reference sequence). The CDR3 extends over 15 amino acids. DNA of the CDR3: TGTGCCAGCAGCTTGGCGTCGGGGGGGAACCATGAGCAGTTCTTC. Its protein product is CASSLASGGNHEQFF. Supplemented by reference TRBV5-4 and TRBJ2-1, the full variable domain reads ETGVTQSPTHLIKTRGQQVTLRCSSQSGHNTVSWYQQALGQGPQFIFQYYREEENGRGNFPPRFSGLQFPNYSSELNVNALELDDSALYLCASSLASGGNHEQFFGPGTRLTVL.

The rearrangement joins TRBV2 to TRBJ2-6, with no clear D. The CDR3 spans 15 residues. Trimming stripped 1 base from V and 4 bases from J, with 8 bases between. Germline CDR1 is SNHLY and CDR2 is FYNNEI. The DNA of the CDR3 is TGTGCCAGCAGTGAAGGACCTTTCGGGGCCAACGTCCTGACTTTC. Its protein product is CASSEGPFGANVLTF.

The V gene is TRBV29-1, the J gene TRBJ2-1, with D possibly matching TRBD2 (5 bases). The CDR3 runs 11 residues. Germline assignment: CDR1 SQVTM and CDR2 ANQGSEA. V lost 4 bases to trimming and J lost 4 bases, with 5 bases between them. The CDR3 reads CSVAGYNEQFF. CDR3 coding DNA: TGCAGCGTTGCGGGATACAATGAGCAGTTCTTC.

This rearrangement joins TRBV5-1 to TRBJ2-6, with 7 bases identical to TRBD1. The V segment lost 0 bases and the J segment 4 bases; nucleotides outside the gene matches: 4. CDR3 size: 16 residues. Germline V lookup: CDR1 SGHRS, CDR2 YFSETQ. The CDR3 region is CASSLEGASGANVLTF. CDR3 coding DNA: TGCGCCAGCAGCTTGGAGGGGGCATCAGGGGCCAACGTCCTGACTTTC.

This sequence joins TRBV5-1 and TRBJ2-1, with 8 bases aligning to TRBD2. The CDR3 spans 15 residues. Germline-derived CDR1 and CDR2 are SGHRS and YFSETQ. J lost 3 bases, V lost 2 bases, and 4 bases had no gene match. In DNA form, the CDR3 reads TGCGCCAGCAGCTTAGTACTAGCGGACTACAATGAGCAGTTCTTC. This translates into CASSLVLADYNEQFF.

This chain's CDR3 is CASSPIKPGLATYNEQFF. CDR3 coding DNA: TGCGCCAGCAGCCCAATTAAACCGGGACTAGCCACCTACAATGAGCAGTTCTTC. This chain uses TRBV5-1 with TRBJ2-1, with 9 bases identical to TRBD2. Germline CDR1 and CDR2: SGHRS and YFSETQ. This CDR3 comprises 18 residues. Trimming at V came to 4 bases and at J to 2 bases, leaving 13 bases not matched to a gene.

The chain combines TRBV3-1 with TRBJ2-3, with TRBD1 identical over 12 bases. Germline CDR1 reads LGHDT; CDR2 reads YNNKEL (reference sequence). J gave up 4 bases and V 2 bases, and 7 bases lay outside the gene matches. The CDR3 totals 17 residues. The CDR3, as DNA: TGTGCCAGCAGCCAAAGAAAGGGGACAGGGGGCCCAGATACGCAGTATTTT. This translates into CASSQRKGTGGPDTQYF.

V usage is TRBV11-1 and J usage is TRBJ2-7; D not certain. Germline V CDR1 and CDR2: SGHAT, FQDESV (reference sequence). V lost 4 bases and J 4 bases, leaving 8 bases between the germline ends. The CDR3 has 12 residues. The CDR3 DNA reads TGTGCCAGCAGCTCGGACCGGTACGAGCAGTACTTC. Its protein product is CASSSDRYEQYF.